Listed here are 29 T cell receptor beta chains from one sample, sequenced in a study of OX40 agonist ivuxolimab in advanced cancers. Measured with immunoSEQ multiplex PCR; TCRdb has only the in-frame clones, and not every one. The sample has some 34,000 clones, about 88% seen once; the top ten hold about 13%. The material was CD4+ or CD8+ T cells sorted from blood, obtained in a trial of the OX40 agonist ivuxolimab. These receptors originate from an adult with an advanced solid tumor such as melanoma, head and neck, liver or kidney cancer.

The CDR3 bases are TGTGCCAGCAGCGTAGAATCCGGGAATCCTATTAACATTCAGTACTTC. Translating it yields CASSVESGNPINIQYF. The chain combines TRBV9 with TRBJ2-4, with D possibly TRBD2 on 5 matching bases. The CDR3 is 16 amino acids. Germline loops: CDR1 SGDLS, CDR2 YYNGEE. The germline V and J ends were trimmed by 0 bases and 7 bases, with 17 bases remaining between them. Looking up the rest from reference TRBV9 and TRBJ2-4 gives the full variable domain: DSGVTQTPKHLITATGQRVTLRCSPRSGDLSVYWYQQSLDQGLQFLIQYYNGEERAKGNILERFSAQQFPDLHSELNLSSLELGDSALYFCASSVESGNPINIQYFGAGTRLSVL.

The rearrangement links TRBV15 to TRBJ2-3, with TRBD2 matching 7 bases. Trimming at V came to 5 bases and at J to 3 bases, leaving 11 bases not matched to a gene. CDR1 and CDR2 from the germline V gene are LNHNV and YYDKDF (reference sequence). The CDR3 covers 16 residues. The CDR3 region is CATSPYAGRATDTQYF. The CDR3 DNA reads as TGTGCCACCAGCCCCTACGCGGGGAGGGCGACAGATACGCAGTATTTT.

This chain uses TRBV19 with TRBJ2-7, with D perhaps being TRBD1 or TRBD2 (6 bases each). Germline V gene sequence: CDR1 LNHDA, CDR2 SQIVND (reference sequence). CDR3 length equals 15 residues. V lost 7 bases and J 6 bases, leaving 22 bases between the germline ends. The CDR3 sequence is CASTPFLGGPVEQYF. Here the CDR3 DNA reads TGTGCCAGTACCCCTTTCTTGGGGGGCCCAGTCGAGCAGTACTTC.

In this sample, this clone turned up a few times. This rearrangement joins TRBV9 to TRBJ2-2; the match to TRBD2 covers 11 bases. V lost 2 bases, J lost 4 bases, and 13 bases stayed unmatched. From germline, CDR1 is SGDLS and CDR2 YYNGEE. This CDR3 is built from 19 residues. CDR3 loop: CASSVDGVAGGLSTGELFF. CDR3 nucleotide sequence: TGTGCCAGCAGCGTCGACGGAGTAGCGGGAGGGTTGAGCACCGGGGAGCTGTTTTTT.

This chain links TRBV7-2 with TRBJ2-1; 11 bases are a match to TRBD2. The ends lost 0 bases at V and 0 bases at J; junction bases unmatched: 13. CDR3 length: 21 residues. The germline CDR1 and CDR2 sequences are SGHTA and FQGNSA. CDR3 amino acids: CASSLALPGLAVRSSYNEQFF. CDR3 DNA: TGTGCCAGCAGCTTAGCTTTGCCGGGACTAGCGGTACGGAGCTCCTACAATGAGCAGTTCTTC. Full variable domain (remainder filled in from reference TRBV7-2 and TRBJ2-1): GAGVSQSPSNKVTEKGKDVELRCDPISGHTALYWYRQSLGQGLEFLIYFQGNSAPDKSGLPSDRFSAERTGGSVSTLTIQRTQQEDSAVYLCASSLALPGLAVRSSYNEQFFGPGTRLTVL.

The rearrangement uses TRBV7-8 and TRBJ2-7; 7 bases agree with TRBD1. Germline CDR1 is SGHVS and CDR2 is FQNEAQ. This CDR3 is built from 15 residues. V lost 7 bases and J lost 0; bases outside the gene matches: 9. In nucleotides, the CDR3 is TGTGCCAGCACCATGACAGGGCGGGTCTCCTACGAGCAGTACTTC. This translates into CASTMTGRVSYEQYF.

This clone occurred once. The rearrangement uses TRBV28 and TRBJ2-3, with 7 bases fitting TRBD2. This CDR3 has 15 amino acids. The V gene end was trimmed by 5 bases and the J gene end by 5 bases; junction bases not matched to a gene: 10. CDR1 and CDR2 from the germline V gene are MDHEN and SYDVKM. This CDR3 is CASSPLWEGGDTQYF. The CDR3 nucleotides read TGTGCCAGCAGTCCCCTGTGGGAGGGCGGAGATACGCAGTATTTT.

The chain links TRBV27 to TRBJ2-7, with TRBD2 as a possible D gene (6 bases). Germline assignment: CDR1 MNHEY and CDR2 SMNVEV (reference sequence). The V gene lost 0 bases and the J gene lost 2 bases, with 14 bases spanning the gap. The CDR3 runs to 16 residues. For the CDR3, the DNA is TGTGCCAGCAGTTTATCGAGGTGGGAGGCCGCCTACGAGCAGTACTTC. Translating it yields CASSLSRWEAAYEQYF.

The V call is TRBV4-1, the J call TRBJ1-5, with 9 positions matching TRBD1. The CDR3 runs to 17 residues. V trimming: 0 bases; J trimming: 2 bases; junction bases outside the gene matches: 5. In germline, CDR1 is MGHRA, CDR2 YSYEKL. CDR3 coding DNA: TGCGCCAGCAGCCAAGATACAGGGGGCATAGGCAATCAGCCCCAGCATTTT. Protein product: CASSQDTGGIGNQPQHF.

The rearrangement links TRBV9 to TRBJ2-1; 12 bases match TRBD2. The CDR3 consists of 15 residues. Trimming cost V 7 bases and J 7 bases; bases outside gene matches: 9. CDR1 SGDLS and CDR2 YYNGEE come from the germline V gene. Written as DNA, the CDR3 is TGTGCCAGCGGGCTAGCGGGAGGGCCGGTGAATGAGCAGTTCTTC. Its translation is CASGLAGGPVNEQFF.

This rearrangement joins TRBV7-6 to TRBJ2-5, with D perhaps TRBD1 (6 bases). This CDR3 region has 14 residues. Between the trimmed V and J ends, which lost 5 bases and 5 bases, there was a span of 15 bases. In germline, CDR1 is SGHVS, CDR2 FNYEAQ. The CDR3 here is CASSIKGDWETQYF. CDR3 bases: TGTGCCAGCAGCATAAAGGGGGATTGGGAGACCCAGTACTTC.

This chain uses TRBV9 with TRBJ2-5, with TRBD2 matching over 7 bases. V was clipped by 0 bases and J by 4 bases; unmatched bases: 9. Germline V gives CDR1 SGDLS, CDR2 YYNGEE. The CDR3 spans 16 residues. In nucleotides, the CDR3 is TGTGCCAGCAGCGTAGCCTCAGGACTAGTAGGAGAGACCCAGTACTTC. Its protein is CASSVASGLVGETQYF.

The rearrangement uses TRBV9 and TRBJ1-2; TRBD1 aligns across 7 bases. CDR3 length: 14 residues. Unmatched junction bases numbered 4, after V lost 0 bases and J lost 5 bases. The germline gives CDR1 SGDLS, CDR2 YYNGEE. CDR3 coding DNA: TGTGCCAGCAGCGTAGGGGAGACAGGGTATGGCTACACCTTC. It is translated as CASSVGETGYGYTF.

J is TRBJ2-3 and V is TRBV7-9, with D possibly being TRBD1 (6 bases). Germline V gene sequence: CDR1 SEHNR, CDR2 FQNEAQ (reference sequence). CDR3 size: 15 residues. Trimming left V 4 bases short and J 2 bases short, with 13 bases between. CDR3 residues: CASSSVGGLTDTQYF. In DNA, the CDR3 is TGTGCCAGCAGCTCCGTTGGGGGCCTCACAGATACGCAGTATTTT.

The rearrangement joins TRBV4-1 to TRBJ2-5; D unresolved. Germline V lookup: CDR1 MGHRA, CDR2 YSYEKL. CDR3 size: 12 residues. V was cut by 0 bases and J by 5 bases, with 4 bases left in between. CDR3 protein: CASSQDFETQYF. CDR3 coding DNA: TGCGCCAGCAGCCAAGATTTCGAGACCCAGTACTTC.

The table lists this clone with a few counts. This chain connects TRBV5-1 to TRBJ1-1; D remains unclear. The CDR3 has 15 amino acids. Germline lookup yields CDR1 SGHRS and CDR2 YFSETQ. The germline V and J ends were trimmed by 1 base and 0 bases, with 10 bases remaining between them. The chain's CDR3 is CASSLSPPMNTEAFF. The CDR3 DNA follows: TGCGCCAGCAGCTTGAGTCCACCGATGAACACTGAAGCTTTCTTT.

In nucleotides, the CDR3 is TGTGCCGTCCACAGGGGGCCTGAGCAGTTCTTC. Translating it yields CAVHRGPEQFF. The chain recombines TRBV19 with TRBJ2-1; 9 bases fit TRBD1. The CDR3 sequence is 11 residues long. Unmatched junction bases numbered 5, after V lost 11 bases and J lost 9 bases. CDR1 is LNHDA and CDR2 is SQIVND in the germline V gene (reference sequence).

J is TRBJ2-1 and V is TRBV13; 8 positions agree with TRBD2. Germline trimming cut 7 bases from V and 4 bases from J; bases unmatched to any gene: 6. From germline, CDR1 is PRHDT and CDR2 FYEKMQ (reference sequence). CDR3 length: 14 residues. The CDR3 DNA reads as TGTGCCAGCAACCCTCCTAGCGGGTACAATGAGCAGTTCTTC. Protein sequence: CASNPPSGYNEQFF.

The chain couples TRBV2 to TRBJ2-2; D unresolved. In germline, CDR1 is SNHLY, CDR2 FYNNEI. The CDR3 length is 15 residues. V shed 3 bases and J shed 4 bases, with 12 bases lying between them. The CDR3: CASSDPGRLTGELFF. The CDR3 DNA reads TGTGCCAGCAGTGATCCGGGCAGGCTCACCGGGGAGCTGTTTTTT.

The CDR3 DNA sequence: TGTGCCAGCAGTTACTCGCTCGGGGGTGGGGATGAGCAGTTCTTC. Its protein product is CASSYSLGGGDEQFF. The chain joins TRBV6-5 to TRBJ2-1; tentative D call: TRBD2 (6 bases). Germline CDR1 and CDR2: MNHEY and SVGAGI. The CDR3 consists of 15 residues. The germline V and J ends were trimmed by 0 bases and 8 bases, with 14 bases remaining between them.

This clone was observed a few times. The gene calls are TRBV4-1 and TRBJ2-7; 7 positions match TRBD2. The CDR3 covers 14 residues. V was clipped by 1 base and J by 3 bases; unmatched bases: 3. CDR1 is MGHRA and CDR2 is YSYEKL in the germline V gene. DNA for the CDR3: TGCGCCAGCAGCCAAGTCCTAGCGGACTACGAGCAGTACTTC. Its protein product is CASSQVLADYEQYF.

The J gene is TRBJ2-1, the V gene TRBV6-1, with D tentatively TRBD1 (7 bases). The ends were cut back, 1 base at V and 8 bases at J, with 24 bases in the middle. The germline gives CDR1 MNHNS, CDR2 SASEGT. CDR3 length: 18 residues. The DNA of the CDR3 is TGTGCCAGCAGTGAAGGAAGGAGGGGACAGCGGTTGGGCGATGAGCAGTTCTTC. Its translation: CASSEGRRGQRLGDEQFF.

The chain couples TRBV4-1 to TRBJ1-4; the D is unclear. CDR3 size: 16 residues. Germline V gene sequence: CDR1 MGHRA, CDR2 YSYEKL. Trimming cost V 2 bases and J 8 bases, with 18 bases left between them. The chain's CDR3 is CASSQFLGPSGEKLFF. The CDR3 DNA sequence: TGCGCCAGCAGCCAATTCTTGGGCCCTTCGGGCGAAAAACTGTTTTTT.

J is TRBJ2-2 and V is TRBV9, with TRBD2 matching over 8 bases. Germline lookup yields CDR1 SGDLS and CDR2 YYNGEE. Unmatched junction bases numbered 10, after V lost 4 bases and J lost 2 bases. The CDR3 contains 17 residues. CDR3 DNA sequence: TGTGCCAGCAGCTCCCCAGGAGGACTAGCAAACACCGGGGAGCTGTTTTTT. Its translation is CASSSPGGLANTGELFF.

The CDR3 is CASSLLSQTYEQYF. The DNA of the CDR3 is TGTGCCAGCAGTTTACTGTCCCAAACCTACGAGCAGTACTTC. V gene TRBV28 combines with J gene TRBJ2-7; D unresolved. Germline loops: CDR1 MDHEN, CDR2 SYDVKM. V was trimmed by 2 bases and J by 2 bases, leaving 10 bases between them. The CDR3 length is 14 residues.

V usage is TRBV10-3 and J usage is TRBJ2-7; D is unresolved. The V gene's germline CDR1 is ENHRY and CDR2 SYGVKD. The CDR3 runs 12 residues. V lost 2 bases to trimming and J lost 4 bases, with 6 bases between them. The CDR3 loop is CAISETAYEQYF. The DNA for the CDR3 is TGTGCCATCAGTGAGACAGCTTACGAGCAGTACTTC.

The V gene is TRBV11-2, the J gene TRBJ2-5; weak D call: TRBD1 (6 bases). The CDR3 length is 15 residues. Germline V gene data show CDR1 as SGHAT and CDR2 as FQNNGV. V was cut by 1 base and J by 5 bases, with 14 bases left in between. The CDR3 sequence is CASSLVGTNGETQYF. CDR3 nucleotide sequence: TGTGCCAGCAGCTTAGTTGGGACAAACGGGGAGACCCAGTACTTC.

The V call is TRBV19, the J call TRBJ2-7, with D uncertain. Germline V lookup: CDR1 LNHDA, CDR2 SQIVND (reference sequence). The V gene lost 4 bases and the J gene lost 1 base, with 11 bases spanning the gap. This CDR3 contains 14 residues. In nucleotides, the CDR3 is TGTGCCAGTAGTACCTTCAAAGGGTCCTACGAGCAGTACTTC. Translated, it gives CASSTFKGSYEQYF.

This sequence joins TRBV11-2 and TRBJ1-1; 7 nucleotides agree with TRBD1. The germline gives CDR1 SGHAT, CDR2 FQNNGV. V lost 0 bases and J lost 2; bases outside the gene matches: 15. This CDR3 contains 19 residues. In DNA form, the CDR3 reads TGTGCCAGCAGCTTAGATCGTTTGTACAGGGGTGGAGGAAACACTGAAGCTTTCTTT. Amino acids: CASSLDRLYRGGGNTEAFF.